This T cell receptor beta chain comes out of a study of T cells in narcolepsy. Background on the study: Healthy controls were enrolled alongside patients with narcolepsy type 1 or type 2.

This clone was observed a single time. Its antigen is unidentified. There are 15 residues in the CDR3. The junction had 3 bases not matched to a gene; V was cut back by 2 bases and J by 6 bases. Germline V lookup: CDR1 SGHRS, CDR2 YFSETQ. TCRdb's copy holds only in-frame clones and misses some; the assay was immunoSEQ multiplex PCR. The data contain roughly 20,000 clones, around 81% of them seen just once; the ten biggest clones take up around 4%. The study, taken as a whole, reports: No autoreactive T cell clone sequences appeared in some memory CD4+ repertoires. Reportedly, autoreactive clonotypes were serially detected in patients' blood but not controls'. Autoreactive HCRT-specific and TRIB2-specific clonotypes were marked in same-patient CSF-versus-blood CD4+ comparisons.

The chain is built from TRBV5-1 and TRBJ2-7; 15 bases agree with TRBD2. Sequencing was carried out using memory (CD45RA-) CD4+ T cells from blood. This sequence was found in a human donor in good health. The CDR3 is CASSFRTSGGAEQYF. The CDR3 nucleotides are TGCGCCAGCAGCTTTCGGACTAGCGGGGGGGCCGAGCAGTACTTC. Filled out from reference TRBV5-1 and TRBJ2-7, the complete variable domain reads KAGVTQTPRYLIKTRGQQVTLSCSPISGHRSVSWYQQTPGQGLQFLFEYFSETQRNKGNFPGRFSGRQFSNSRSEMNVSTLELGDSALYLCASSFRTSGGAEQYFGPGTRLTVT.